This TCR beta chain was identified during a study of blood T cell repertoires in COVID-19. CDR3 length: 11 residues. The germline V and J ends were trimmed by 4 bases and 5 bases, with 6 bases remaining between them. CDR1 SGHNT and CDR2 YYREEE come from the germline V gene (reference sequence). Profiling relied on immunoSEQ multiplex PCR, and the TCRdb table lists in-frame clones only, not all of them. The sample carries about 150,000 clones, 80% to 90% recorded once. The chain combines TRBV5-4 with TRBJ1-2; D not resolved. What was sequenced was peripheral blood. This sequence was found in a man aged 55 to 69 with active or convalescent COVID-19. The CDR3 DNA is TGTGCCAGCAGCCCGGGGTATGGCTACACCTTC. Its protein is CASSPGYGYTF.